The 15 T cell receptor beta chains reported below all come from one sample, sequenced in a study of cytomegalovirus exposure and HLA in healthy donors. Vbeta (60) and Jbeta (13) primers were used in the PCR. Sequencing was performed with immunoSEQ multiplex PCR; in TCRdb, only in-frame clones are kept and a portion is missing. Among 65,000 to 90,000 clones listed, less than 80% were seen once. The sample comprised PBMCs. The receptors originated from a man aged 25 to 40 in good health and CMV-seronegative.

This chain connects TRBV11-2 to TRBJ2-7, with 9 positions matching TRBD2. Germline V gene data show CDR1 as SGHAT and CDR2 as FQNNGV. The CDR3 contains 15 residues. V shed 5 bases, J shed 0 bases, and the junction held 5 bases outside the gene matches. The CDR3 loop is CASSRSGGPSYEQYF. The CDR3 DNA sequence: TGTGCCAGCAGCCGAAGCGGGGGGCCCTCCTACGAGCAGTACTTC.

This chain joins TRBV7-2 and TRBJ2-2; D is uncertain. The ends were cut back, 3 bases at V and 3 bases at J, with 11 bases in the middle. The CDR3 has 15 amino acids. Per germline, CDR1 SGHTA and CDR2 FQGNSA. CDR3 nucleotides: TGTGCCAGCAGCTTGACTCGACGGGACACCGGGGAGCTGTTTTTT. Its translation: CASSLTRRDTGELFF.

The chain uses TRBV6-5 and TRBJ1-5, with D tentatively TRBD1 (6 bases). Trimming took 6 bases from V and 7 from J, leaving 16 bases between them. CDR1 is MNHEY and CDR2 is SVGAGI in the germline V gene. This CDR3 has 14 amino acids. This CDR3 is CASRSQGQTQPQHF. In DNA form, the CDR3 reads TGTGCCAGCAGATCCCAGGGGCAAACACAGCCCCAGCATTTT.

V gene TRBV30 combines with J gene TRBJ2-1; no firm D call. The CDR3 is 16 amino acids. Germline V gives CDR1 GTSNPN, CDR2 SVGIG (reference sequence). Between the trimmed V and J ends, which lost 2 bases and 0 bases, there was a span of 14 bases. The CDR3 protein is CAWSTLDRSSYNEQFF. The DNA for the CDR3 is TGTGCCTGGAGTACTCTCGATAGAAGCTCCTACAATGAGCAGTTCTTC.

As regards this clone: Other DNA sequences in this specimen translate into the identical CDR3. The chain joins TRBV5-4 to TRBJ2-6, with TRBD2 as a possible D gene (6 bases). The germline CDR1 and CDR2 sequences are SGHNT and YYREEE (reference sequence). CDR3 length: 15 residues. V gave up 4 bases and J gave up 1 base, with 9 bases separating them. CDR3 coding DNA: TGTGCCAGCAGCCCTGGGGGGTCTGGGGCCAACGTCCTGACTTTC. It specifies CASSPGGSGANVLTF.

The chain uses TRBV7-6 and TRBJ2-7; 7 bases line up with TRBD1. In germline, CDR1 is SGHVS, CDR2 FNYEAQ. There are 14 residues in the CDR3. V lost 1 base to trimming and J lost 2 bases; unmatched junction nucleotides: 2. The CDR3 DNA reads TGTGCCAGCAGCTTAGGCCAGGGGGCCTACGAGCAGTACTTC. This sequence encodes CASSLGQGAYEQYF.

This clone was counted only a few times. J is TRBJ1-1 and V is TRBV7-3, with a weak D call TRBD1 (5 bases). Germline V gives CDR1 SGHTA, CDR2 FQGTGA. V was trimmed by 6 bases and J by 0 bases, leaving 8 bases between them. The CDR3 runs to 13 residues. The CDR3, as DNA: TGTGCCAGCAGTTCGACAGTGAACACTGAAGCTTTCTTT. Amino acids: CASSSTVNTEAFF.

The CDR3 nucleotides are TGTGCCAGCAGCTTAGTGGGGACAGCGAACACTGAAGCTTTCTTT. Amino acids: CASSLVGTANTEAFF. V and J are TRBV7-2 and TRBJ1-1; 7 positions match TRBD1. V lost 1 base and J lost 1; bases outside the gene matches: 3. Germline V CDR1 and CDR2: SGHTA, FQGNSA. The CDR3 covers 15 residues.

The rearrangement joins TRBV7-9 to TRBJ2-3, with TRBD1 as a possible D gene (5 bases). Looked up from germline, CDR1 is SEHNR and CDR2 is FQNEAQ (reference sequence). V was clipped by 3 bases and J by 7 bases, with 17 bases between them. The CDR3 has 15 amino acids. CDR3 DNA: TGTGCCAGCAGCTTCCAGGGTCGTACCAGGAATACGCAGTATTTT. Its translation: CASSFQGRTRNTQYF.

V gene TRBV30 combines with J gene TRBJ2-1; 7 bases are shared with TRBD1. Trimming cost V 7 bases and J 3 bases; bases outside gene matches: 6. CDR1 and CDR2 (germline): GTSNPN, SVGIG (reference sequence). There are 13 residues in the CDR3. CDR3 sequence reads: CASNRGGYNEQFF. CDR3 DNA sequence: TGTGCCTCCAACAGGGGTGGCTACAATGAGCAGTTCTTC.

The chain couples TRBV7-6 to TRBJ2-2, with D maybe TRBD2 (5 bases). CDR3 length: 16 amino acids. CDR1 is SGHVS, CDR2 FNYEAQ, per germline. Trimming stripped 1 base from V and 4 bases from J, with 13 bases between. In nucleotides, the CDR3 is TGTGCCAGCAGCTTAGTCCCTCAGGCGGGCACCGGGGAGCTGTTTTTT. As protein: CASSLVPQAGTGELFF.

The chain links TRBV7-9 to TRBJ2-3; 8 bases are a match to TRBD2. The CDR3 contains 13 residues. Unmatched junction bases numbered 1, after V lost 3 bases and J lost 5 bases. CDR1 and CDR2 from the germline V gene are SEHNR and FQNEAQ (reference sequence). The DNA for the CDR3 is TGTGCCAGCAGCTTCGCGGGAGGAGATACGCAGTATTTT. It codes for CASSFAGGDTQYF.

This clone occurred once. The CDR3 DNA is TGCGCCAGCAGCCAGGGCTTGGGCGGGGAGCTGTTTTTT. The encoded protein is CASSQGLGGELFF. The rearrangement joins TRBV4-1 to TRBJ2-2; D call uncertain. Per the germline V gene, CDR1 is MGHRA and CDR2 is YSYEKL. This CDR3 contains 13 residues. V dropped 3 bases and J dropped 7 bases, with 9 bases sitting between them.

The chain uses TRBV11-2 and TRBJ1-5; D is unclear. Trimming removed 4 bases from V and 7 bases from J, with 11 bases in between. Germline loops: CDR1 SGHAT, CDR2 FQNNGV. The CDR3 is 13 residues long. In DNA, the CDR3 is TGTGCCAGCAGCTACGTCGGGGTACAGCCCCAGCATTTT. Translating gives CASSYVGVQPQHF.

The chain carries TRBV6-6 and TRBJ1-6; 8 bases are shared with TRBD1. The CDR3 extends over 14 amino acids. CDR1 is MNHNY and CDR2 is SVGAGI in the germline V gene (reference sequence). After removal of 4 bases from V and 7 bases from J, the junction contained 3 bases not matched to a gene. The DNA for the CDR3 is TGTGCCAGCAGTTCTACAGGGGGGAATTCACCCCTCCACTTT. As protein: CASSSTGGNSPLHF.